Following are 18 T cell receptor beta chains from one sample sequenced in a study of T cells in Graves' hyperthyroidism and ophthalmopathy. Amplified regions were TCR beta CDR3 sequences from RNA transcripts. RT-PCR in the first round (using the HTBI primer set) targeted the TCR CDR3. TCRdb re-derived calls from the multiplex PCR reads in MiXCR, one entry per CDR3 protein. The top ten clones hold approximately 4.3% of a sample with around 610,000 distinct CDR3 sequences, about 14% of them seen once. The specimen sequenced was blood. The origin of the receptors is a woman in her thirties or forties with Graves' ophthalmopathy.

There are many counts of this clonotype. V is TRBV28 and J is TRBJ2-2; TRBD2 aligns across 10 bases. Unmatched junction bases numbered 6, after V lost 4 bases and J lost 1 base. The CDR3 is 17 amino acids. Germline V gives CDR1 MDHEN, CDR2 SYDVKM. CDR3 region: CASSSTSGPLNTGELFF. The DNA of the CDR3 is TGTGCCAGCAGTTCGACTAGCGGGCCGTTGAACACCGGGGAGCTGTTTTTT.

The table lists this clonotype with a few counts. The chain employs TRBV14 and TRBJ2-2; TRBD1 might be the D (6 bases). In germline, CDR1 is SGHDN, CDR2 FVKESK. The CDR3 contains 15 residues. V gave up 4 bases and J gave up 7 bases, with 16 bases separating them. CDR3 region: CASSPAIPRGGELFF. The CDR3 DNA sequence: TGTGCCAGCAGCCCAGCGATCCCCAGGGGCGGGGAGCTGTTTTTT.

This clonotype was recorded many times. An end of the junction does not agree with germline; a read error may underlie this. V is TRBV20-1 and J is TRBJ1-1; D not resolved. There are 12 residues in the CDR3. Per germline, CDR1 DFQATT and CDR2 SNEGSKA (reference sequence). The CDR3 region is CSASPRNAEAFF. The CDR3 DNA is TGCAGTGCTAGTCCCCGGAACGCTGAAGCTTTCTTT.

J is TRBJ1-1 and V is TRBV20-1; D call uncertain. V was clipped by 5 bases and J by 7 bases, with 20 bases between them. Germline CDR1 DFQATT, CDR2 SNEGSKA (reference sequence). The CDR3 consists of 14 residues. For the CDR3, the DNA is TGCAGTGCTCCAGGCAAAGGGCTGTCAGGTGAAGCTTTCTTT. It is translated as CSAPGKGLSGEAFF.

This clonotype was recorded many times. In DNA, the CDR3 is TGTGCCAGCAGGGACCCCAGCAATCAGCCCCAGCATTTT. Its translation is CASRDPSNQPQHF. This sequence joins TRBV6-1 and TRBJ1-5; no reliable D call. The CDR3 has 13 residues. Deletions cut 6 bases from V and 1 base from J, with 7 bases between. Germline V CDR1 and CDR2: MNHNS, SASEGT.

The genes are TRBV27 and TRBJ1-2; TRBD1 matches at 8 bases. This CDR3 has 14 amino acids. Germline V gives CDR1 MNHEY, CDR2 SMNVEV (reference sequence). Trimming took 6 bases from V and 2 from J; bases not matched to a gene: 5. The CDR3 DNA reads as TGTGCCAGCAGGAGGGACAGGAGCAACTATGGCTACACCTTC. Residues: CASRRDRSNYGYTF.

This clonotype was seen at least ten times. For the CDR3, the DNA is TGTGCCAGCAGAACAGGGGGCGAGCAGTACTTC. Translated: CASRTGGEQYF. The chain carries TRBV6-2 or TRBV6-3 and TRBJ2-7; 8 bases are shared with TRBD1. The CDR3 is 11 residues long. The trim removed 6 bases at V and 6 bases at J, leaving 1 base unmatched. Germline V gene sequence: CDR1 MNHEY, CDR2 SVGEGT.

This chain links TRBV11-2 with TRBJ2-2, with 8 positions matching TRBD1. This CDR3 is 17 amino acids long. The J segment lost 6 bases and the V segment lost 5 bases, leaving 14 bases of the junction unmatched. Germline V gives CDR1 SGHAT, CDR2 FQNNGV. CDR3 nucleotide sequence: TGTGCCAGCAGCCCCCGGACAGGGTCATATAGCCCCGGGGAGCTGTTTTTT. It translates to CASSPRTGSYSPGELFF. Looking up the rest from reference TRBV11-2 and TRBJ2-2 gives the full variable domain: EAGVAQSPRYKIIEKRQSVAFWCNPISGHATLYWYQQILGQGPKLLIQFQNNGVVDDSQLPKDRFSAERLKGVDSTLKIQPAKLEDSAVYLCASSPRTGSYSPGELFFGEGSRLTVL.

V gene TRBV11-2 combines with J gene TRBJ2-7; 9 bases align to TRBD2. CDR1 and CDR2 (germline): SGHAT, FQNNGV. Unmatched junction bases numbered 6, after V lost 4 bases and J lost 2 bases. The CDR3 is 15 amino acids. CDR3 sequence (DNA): TGTGCCAGCAGCTCCAAGCGGGGGGCTACCTACGAGCAGTACTTC. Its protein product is CASSSKRGATYEQYF.

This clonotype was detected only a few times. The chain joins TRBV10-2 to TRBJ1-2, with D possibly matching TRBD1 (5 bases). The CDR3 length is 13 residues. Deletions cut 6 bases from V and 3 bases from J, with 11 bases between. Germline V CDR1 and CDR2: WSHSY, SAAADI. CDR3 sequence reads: CASRGASDYGYTF. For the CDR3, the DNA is TGCGCCAGCAGAGGGGCCTCCGACTATGGCTACACCTTC.

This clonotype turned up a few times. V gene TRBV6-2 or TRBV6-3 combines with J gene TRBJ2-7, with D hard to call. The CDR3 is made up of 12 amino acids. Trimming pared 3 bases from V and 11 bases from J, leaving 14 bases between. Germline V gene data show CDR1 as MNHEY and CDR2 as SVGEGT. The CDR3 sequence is CASSYIGTAEYF. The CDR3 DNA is TGTGCCAGCAGTTATATCGGTACGGCGGAGTACTTC.

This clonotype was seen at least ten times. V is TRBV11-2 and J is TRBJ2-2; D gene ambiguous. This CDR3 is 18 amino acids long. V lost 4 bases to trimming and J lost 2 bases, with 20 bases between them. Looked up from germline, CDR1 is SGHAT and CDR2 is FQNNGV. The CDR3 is CASSYRPPPQPNTGELFF. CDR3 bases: TGTGCCAGCAGCTATCGTCCGCCGCCACAACCCAACACCGGGGAGCTGTTTTTT.

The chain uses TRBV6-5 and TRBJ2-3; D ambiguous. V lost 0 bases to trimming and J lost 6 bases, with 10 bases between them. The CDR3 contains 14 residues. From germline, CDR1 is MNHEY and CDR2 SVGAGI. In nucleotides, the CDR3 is TGTGCCAGCAGTTACTCGGGCCCGCAGGATACGCAGTATTTT. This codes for CASSYSGPQDTQYF.

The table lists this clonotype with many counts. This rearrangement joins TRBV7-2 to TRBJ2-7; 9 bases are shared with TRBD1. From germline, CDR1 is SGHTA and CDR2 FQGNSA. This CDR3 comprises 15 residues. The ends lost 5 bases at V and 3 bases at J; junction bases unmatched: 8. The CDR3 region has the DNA TGTGCCAGCAGCAAACAAACAGGGGGCGGCTACGAGCAGTACTTC. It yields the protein CASSKQTGGGYEQYF.

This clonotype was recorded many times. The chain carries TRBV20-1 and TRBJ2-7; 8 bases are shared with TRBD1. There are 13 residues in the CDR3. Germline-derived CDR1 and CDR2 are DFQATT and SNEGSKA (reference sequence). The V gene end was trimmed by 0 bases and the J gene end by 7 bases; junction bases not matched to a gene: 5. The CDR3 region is CSAREGGQVEQYF. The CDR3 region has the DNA TGCAGTGCTAGAGAGGGGGGACAGGTGGAGCAGTACTTC.

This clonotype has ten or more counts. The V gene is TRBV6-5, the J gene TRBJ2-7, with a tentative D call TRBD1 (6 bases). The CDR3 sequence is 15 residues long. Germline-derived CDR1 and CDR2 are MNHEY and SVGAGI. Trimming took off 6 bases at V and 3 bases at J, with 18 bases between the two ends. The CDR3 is CASRLLQGGGYEQYF. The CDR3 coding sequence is TGTGCCAGCAGGCTACTACAGGGTGGGGGCTACGAGCAGTACTTC.

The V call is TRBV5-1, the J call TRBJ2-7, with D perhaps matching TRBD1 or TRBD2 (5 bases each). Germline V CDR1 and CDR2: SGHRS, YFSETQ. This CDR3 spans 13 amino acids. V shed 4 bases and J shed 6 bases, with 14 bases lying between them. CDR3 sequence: CASSLWDPGEQYF. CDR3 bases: TGCGCCAGCAGCCTTTGGGACCCCGGCGAGCAGTACTTC.

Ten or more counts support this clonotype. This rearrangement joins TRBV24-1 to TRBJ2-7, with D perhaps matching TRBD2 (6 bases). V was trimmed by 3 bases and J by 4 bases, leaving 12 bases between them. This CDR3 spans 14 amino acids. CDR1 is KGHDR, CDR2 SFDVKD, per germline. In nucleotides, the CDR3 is TGTGCCACCAGTGATGCCACCGGGGGATACGAGCAGTACTTC. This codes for CATSDATGGYEQYF.